This T cell receptor beta chain emerged from a study of CD8 T cells in Susac syndrome. The RNA input was about 0.45 to 1 ug, and it was reverse transcribed with random hexamers. The TCR beta CDR3 was amplified by immunoSEQ multiplex PCR across 54 Vbeta, 13 Jbeta. TCRdb re-called the immunoSEQ multiplex PCR reads through MiXCR, storing one row per CDR3 protein. This table holds about 200,000 distinct CDR3 sequences, 90% to 95% found once. Germline trimming cut 3 bases from V and 2 bases from J; bases unmatched to any gene: 4. In germline, CDR1 is PRHDT, CDR2 FYEKMQ (reference sequence). The CDR3 is 14 residues long.

The receptor comes from a human donor with multiple sclerosis. This chain uses TRBV13 with TRBJ2-7; 7 bases map to TRBD1. Sequences were obtained from CD8+ T cells from PBMCs. CDR3 DNA sequence: TGTGCCAGCAGCTTCTATGACAGGGCCTACGAGCAGTACTTC. Its protein product is CASSFYDRAYEQYF. Filled out from reference TRBV13 and TRBJ2-7, the complete variable domain reads AAGVIQSPRHLIKEKRETATLKCYPIPRHDTVYWYQQGPGQDPQFLISFYEKMQSDKGSIPDRFSAQQFSDYHSELNMSSLELGDSALYFCASSFYDRAYEQYFGPGTRLTVT.